The source of this T cell receptor beta chain is a study of cytomegalovirus exposure and HLA in healthy donors. Study-wide context: Sequencing of 150 million to 200 million T cells in an earlier analysis found around 100 million unique TCR beta sequences.

To note about this clone: The antigen is unknown.

V was cut by 1 base and J by 5 bases, with 14 bases left in between. The CDR3 loop spans 16 amino acids. The germline V gene has CDR1 SGHAT and CDR2 FQNNGV. PCR used 60 Vbeta primers and 13 Jbeta primers. The assay was immunoSEQ multiplex PCR, and TCRdb's table has in-frame clones only and misses some. The sample has about 160,000 clones; about 85% are singletons. General study points: Some V segments, including TRBV6-2 and TRBV6-3, were excluded as indistinguishable.

Source material: PBMCs. This receptor was taken from a male donor in good health and CMV-seropositive. V usage is TRBV11-2 and J usage is TRBJ2-2; D ambiguous. CDR3 residues: CASSLGAFGRTGELFF. The CDR3 bases are TGTGCCAGCAGCTTAGGGGCATTTGGTCGGACCGGGGAGCTGTTTTTT.